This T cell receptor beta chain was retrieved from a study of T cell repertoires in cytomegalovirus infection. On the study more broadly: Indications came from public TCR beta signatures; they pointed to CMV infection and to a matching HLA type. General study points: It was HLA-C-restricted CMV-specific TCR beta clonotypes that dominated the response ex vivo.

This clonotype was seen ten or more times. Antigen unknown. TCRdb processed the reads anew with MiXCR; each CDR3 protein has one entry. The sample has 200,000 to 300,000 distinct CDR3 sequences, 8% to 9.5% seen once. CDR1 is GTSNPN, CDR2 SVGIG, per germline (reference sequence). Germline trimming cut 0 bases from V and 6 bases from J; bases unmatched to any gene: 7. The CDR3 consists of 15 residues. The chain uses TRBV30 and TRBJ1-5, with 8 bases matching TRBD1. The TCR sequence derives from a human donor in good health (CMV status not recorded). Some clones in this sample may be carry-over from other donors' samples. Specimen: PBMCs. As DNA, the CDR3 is TGTGCCTGGAGTGTACGTGGCAGGGGGCTTCAGCCCCAGCATTTT. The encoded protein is CAWSVRGRGLQPQHF.